The TCR beta chain under discussion was sequenced for a study of blood T cells in healthy people across ages. This clonotype has more than one count but fewer than ten. Its cognate antigen is unknown. Study-wide results and caveats: The recorded TCR beta diversity per million T cells decreased in a roughly linear manner with age.

Germline values: CDR1 ENHRY, CDR2 SYGVKD. V was shortened by 10 bases and J by 9 bases, with 29 bases between the two germline ends. The CDR3 extends over 16 amino acids. Next came a second PCR, run for about 7 to 12 cycles, which used a sample-barcoded 5' primer along with a J-beta primer mix. Every individual sample yielded 2.5 million or more paired-end reads (each containing CDR3). TCRdb reprocessed the 5' RACE reads with MiXCR, giving one entry per CDR3 protein. The data hold 1.5 million to 2 million distinct CDR3 sequences, with 28% observed a single time. The gene calls are TRBV10-3 and TRBJ2-3, with D possibly called TRBD1 or TRBD2 (6 bases each). The sequencing input was blood. The source is a woman in her twenties or thirties in good health. CDR3 region: CATQPPAGGGKDTQYF. The CDR3 DNA reads TGTGCCACCCAGCCCCCGGCCGGAGGGGGAAAAGACACGCAGTATTTT.